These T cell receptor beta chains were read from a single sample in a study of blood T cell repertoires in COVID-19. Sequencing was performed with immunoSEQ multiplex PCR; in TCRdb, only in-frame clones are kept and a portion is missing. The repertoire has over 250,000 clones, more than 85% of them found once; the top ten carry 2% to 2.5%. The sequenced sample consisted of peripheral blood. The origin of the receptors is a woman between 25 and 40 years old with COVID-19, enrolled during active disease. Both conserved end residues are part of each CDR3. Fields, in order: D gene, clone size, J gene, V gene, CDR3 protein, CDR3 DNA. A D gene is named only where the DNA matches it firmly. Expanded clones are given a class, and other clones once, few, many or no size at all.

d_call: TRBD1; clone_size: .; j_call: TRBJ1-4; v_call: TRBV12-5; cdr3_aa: CASGLIRQGGEKLFF; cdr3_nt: TGTGCTAGTGGTTTGATCAGGCAGGGGGGCGAAAAACTGTTTTTT
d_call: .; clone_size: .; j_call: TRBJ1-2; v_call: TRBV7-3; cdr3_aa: CASSLGPNNYGYTF; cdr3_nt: TGTGCCAGCAGCTTAGGGCCGAATAACTATGGCTACACCTTC
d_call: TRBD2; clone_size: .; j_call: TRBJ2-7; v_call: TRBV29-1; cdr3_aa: CSAQTSGSRYEQYF; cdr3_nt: TGCAGCGCCCAAACTAGCGGGAGCCGCTACGAGCAGTACTTC
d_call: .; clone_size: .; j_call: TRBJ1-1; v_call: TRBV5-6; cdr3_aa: CASSLGFGGRNTEAFF; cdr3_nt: TGTGCCAGCAGCTTGGGGTTTGGGGGCCGGAACACTGAAGCTTTCTTT
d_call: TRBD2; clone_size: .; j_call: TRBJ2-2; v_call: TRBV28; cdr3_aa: CASSSYSGSSTGELFF; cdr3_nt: TGTGCCAGCAGTTCGTATAGCGGGAGCAGCACCGGGGAGCTGTTTTTT
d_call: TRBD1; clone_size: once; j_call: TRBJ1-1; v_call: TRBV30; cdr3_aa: CAWRAGGIVRAFF; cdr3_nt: TGTGCCTGGAGGGCAGGGGGCATCGTACGGGCTTTCTTT
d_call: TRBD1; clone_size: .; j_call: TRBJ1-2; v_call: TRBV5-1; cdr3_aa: CASSLVAGGLDGYTF; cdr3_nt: TGCGCCAGCAGCTTGGTAGCAGGGGGCCTGGATGGCTACACCTTC
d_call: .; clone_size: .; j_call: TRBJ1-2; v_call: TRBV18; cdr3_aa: CASSPPSGTNYGYTF; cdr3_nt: TGTGCCAGCTCACCACCGTCAGGGACAAACTATGGCTACACCTTC
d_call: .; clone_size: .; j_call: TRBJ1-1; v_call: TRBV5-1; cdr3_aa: CASSFLGENTEAFF; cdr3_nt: TGCGCCAGCAGCTTTTTAGGGGAGAACACTGAAGCTTTCTTT
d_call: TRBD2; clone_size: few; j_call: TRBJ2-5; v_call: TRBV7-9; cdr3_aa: CASSLSGRAEETQYF; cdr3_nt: TGTGCCAGCAGCTTAAGCGGGAGGGCAGAAGAGACCCAGTACTTC
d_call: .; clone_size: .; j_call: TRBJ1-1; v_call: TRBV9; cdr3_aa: CASSVEPGSTEAFF; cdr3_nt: TGTGCCAGCAGCGTAGAACCGGGATCCACTGAAGCTTTCTTT
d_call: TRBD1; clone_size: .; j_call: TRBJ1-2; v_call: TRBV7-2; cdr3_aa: CASSLGRTGGYGYTF; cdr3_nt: TGTGCCAGCAGCTTAGGTCGGACAGGGGGCTATGGCTACACCTTC
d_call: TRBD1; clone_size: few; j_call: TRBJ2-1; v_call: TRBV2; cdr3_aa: CASSGDRGYNEQFF; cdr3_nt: TGTGCCAGCAGTGGGGACAGGGGGTACAATGAGCAGTTCTTC
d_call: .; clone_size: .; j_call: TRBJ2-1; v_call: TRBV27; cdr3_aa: CASSLSPGNNEQFF; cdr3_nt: TGTGCCAGCAGTTTATCCCCGGGGAACAATGAGCAGTTCTTC
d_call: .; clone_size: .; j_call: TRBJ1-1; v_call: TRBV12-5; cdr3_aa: CASGLVLGPRGTEAFF; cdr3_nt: TGTGCTAGTGGTTTGGTATTGGGACCGCGGGGGACTGAAGCTTTCTTT
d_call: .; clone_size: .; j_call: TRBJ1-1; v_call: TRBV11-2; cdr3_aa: CASSEQGTEAFF; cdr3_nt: TGTGCCAGCAGCGAACAGGGCACTGAAGCTTTCTTT
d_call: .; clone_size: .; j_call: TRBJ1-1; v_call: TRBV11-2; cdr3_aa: CASSLYGLKNTEAFF; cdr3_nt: TGTGCCAGCAGCTTGTACGGTCTGAAGAACACTGAAGCTTTCTTT
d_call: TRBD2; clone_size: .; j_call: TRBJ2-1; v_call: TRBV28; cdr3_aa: CASSSQGSGGKGFF; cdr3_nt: TGTGCCAGCAGTTCCCAGGGGAGCGGGGGAAAGGGGTTCTTC
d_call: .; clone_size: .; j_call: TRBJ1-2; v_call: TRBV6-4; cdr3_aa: CASSTGPTNYGYTF; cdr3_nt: TGTGCCAGCAGCACAGGCCCGACTAACTATGGCTACACCTTC
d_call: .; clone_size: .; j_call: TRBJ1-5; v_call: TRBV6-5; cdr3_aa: CASSRQENQPQHF; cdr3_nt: TGTGCCAGCAGCCGACAGGAAAATCAGCCCCAGCATTTT
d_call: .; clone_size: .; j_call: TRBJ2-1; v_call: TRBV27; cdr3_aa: CASGGLAGFYNEQFF; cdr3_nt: TGTGCCAGCGGAGGACTGGCGGGTTTCTACAATGAGCAGTTCTTC
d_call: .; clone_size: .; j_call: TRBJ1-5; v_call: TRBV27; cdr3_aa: CASSLYGQPQHF; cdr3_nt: TGTGCCAGCAGTTTATACGGTCAGCCCCAGCATTTT
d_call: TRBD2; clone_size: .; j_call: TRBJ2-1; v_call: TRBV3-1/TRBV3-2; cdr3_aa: CASSSLAGGQNEQFF; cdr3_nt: TGTGCCAGCAGCTCGCTAGCGGGAGGGCAAAATGAGCAGTTCTTC
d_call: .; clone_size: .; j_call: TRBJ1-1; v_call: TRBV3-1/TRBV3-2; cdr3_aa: CASSQVVGTEAFF; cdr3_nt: TGTGCCAGCAGCCAAGTAGTTGGCACTGAAGCTTTCTTT
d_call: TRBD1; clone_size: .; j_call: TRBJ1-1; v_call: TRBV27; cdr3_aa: CASSYTGGGYTEAFF; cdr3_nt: TGTGCCAGCAGTTATACAGGGGGCGGGTATACTGAAGCTTTCTTT
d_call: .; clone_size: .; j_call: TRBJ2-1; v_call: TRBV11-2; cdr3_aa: CASSLYVLGASYNEQFF; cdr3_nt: TGTGCCAGCAGCTTATATGTTTTAGGAGCCTCCTACAATGAGCAGTTCTTC
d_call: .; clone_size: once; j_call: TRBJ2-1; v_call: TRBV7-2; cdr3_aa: CASRPDYDEQFF; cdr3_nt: TGTGCCAGCAGGCCGGACTACGATGAGCAGTTCTTC
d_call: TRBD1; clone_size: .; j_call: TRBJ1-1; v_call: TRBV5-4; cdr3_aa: CASSPTGRTEAFF; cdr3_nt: TGTGCCAGCAGCCCGACAGGGAGGACTGAAGCTTTCTTT
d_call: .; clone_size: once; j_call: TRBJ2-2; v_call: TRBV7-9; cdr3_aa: CASSLSPAKEEGGELFF; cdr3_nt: TGTGCCAGCAGCTTAAGCCCCGCCAAAGAGGAGGGCGGGGAGCTGTTTTTT
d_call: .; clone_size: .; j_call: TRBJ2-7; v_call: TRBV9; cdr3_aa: CASSVGGPYEQYF; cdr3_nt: TGTGCCAGCAGCGTAGGAGGCCCCTACGAGCAGTACTTC
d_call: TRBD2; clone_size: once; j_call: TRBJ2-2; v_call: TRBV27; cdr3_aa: CASSLRASGSQTGELFF; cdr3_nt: TGTGCCAGCAGTTTGAGGGCTAGCGGGAGTCAAACCGGGGAGCTGTTTTTT
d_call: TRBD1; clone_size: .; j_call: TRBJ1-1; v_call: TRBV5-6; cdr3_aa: CASSGDRVSVNTEAFF; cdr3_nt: TGTGCCAGCAGCGGGGACAGGGTCTCAGTGAACACTGAAGCTTTCTTT
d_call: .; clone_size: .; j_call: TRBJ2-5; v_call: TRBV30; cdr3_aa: CAWSGEEQETQYF; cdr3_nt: TGTGCCTGGAGTGGGGAGGAGCAAGAGACCCAGTACTTC
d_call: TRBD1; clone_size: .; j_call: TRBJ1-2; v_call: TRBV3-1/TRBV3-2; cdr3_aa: CASSQKGRQGATTNYGYTF; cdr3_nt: TGTGCCAGCAGCCAAAAGGGGAGACAGGGGGCGACTACTAACTATGGCTACACCTTC
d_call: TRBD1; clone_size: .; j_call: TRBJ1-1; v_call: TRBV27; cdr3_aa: CASSLGGGGRAFF; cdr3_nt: TGTGCCAGCAGTTTAGGAGGGGGCGGTCGAGCTTTCTTT
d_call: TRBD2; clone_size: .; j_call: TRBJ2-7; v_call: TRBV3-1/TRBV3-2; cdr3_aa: CASSQGGLAEYF; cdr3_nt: TGTGCCAGCAGCCAAGGGGGACTAGCGGAGTACTTC
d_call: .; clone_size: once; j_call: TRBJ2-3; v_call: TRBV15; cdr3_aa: CATSRVADTQYF; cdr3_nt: TGTGCCACCAGCAGAGTAGCAGATACGCAGTATTTT
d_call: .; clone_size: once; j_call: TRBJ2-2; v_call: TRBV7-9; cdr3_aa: CASSSWGEDTGELFF; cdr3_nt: TGTGCCAGCAGCTCGTGGGGGGAGGACACCGGGGAGCTGTTTTTT
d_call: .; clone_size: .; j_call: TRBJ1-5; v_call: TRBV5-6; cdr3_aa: CASNQRGSGNQPQHF; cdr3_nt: TGTGCCAGCAACCAAAGGGGGTCGGGGAATCAGCCCCAGCATTTT
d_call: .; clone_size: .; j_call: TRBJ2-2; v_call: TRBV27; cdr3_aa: CASKPRGGVNTGELFF; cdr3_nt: TGTGCCAGCAAACCTCGTGGAGGGGTGAACACCGGGGAGCTGTTTTTT
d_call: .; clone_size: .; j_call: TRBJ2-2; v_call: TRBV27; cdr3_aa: CASSLMGQPNTGELFF; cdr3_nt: TGTGCCAGCAGTTTAATGGGACAACCGAACACCGGGGAGCTGTTTTTT
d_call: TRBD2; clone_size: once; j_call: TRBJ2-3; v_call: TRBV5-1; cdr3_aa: CASASGDTDTQYF; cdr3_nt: TGCGCCAGCGCTAGCGGGGACACAGATACGCAGTATTTT
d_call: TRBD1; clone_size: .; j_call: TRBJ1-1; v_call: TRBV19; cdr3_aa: CASRGRGNLNTEAFF; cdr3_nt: TGTGCCAGTAGGGGCAGGGGGAACCTGAACACTGAAGCTTTCTTT
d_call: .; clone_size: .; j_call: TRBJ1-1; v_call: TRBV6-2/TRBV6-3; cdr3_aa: CASSYGGWLNTEAFF; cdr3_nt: TGTGCCAGCAGTTACGGGGGGTGGTTGAACACTGAAGCTTTCTTT
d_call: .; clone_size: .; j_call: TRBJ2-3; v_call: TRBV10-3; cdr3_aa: CAITADYGDTQYF; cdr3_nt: TGTGCCATCACAGCGGACTATGGCGATACGCAGTATTTT
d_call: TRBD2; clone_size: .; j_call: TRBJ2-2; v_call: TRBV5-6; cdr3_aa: CASRRLAGGSPGELFF; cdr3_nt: TGTGCCAGCAGGAGACTAGCGGGAGGGTCCCCCGGGGAGCTGTTTTTT
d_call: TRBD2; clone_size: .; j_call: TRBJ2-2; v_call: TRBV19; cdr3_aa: CASNPLAGARELFF; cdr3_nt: TGTGCCAGTAACCCCCTAGCGGGCGCGCGGGAGCTGTTTTTT
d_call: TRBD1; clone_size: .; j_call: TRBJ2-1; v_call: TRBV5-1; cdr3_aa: CASSDLRQGVGNEQFF; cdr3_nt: TGCGCCAGCAGCGACCTCAGACAGGGGGTAGGCAATGAGCAGTTCTTC
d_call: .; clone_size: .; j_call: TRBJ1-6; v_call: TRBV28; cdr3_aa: CASSSRQSHGSPLHF; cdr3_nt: TGTGCCAGCAGTTCCCGACAGTCCCATGGTTCACCCCTCCACTTT
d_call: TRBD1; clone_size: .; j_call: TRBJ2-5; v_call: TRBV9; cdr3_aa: CASSPWTGGGETQYF; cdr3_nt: TGTGCCAGCAGCCCATGGACAGGGGGAGGGGAGACCCAGTACTTC
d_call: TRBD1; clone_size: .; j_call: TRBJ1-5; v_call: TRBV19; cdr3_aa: CASGVGQGNQPQHF; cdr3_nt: TGTGCCAGTGGTGTGGGACAGGGGAATCAGCCCCAGCATTTT
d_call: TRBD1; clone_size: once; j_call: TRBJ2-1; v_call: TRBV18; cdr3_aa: CASSPARDRVYNEQFF; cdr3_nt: TGTGCCAGCTCACCCGCTCGGGACAGGGTCTACAATGAGCAGTTCTTC
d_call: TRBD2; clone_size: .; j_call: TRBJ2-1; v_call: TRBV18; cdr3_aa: CASSPQTSGKTVAYNEQFF; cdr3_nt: TGTGCCAGCTCACCACAGACTAGCGGGAAGACGGTAGCCTACAATGAGCAGTTCTTC
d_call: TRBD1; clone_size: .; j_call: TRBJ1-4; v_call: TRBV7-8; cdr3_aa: CASSNRDRGNEKLFF; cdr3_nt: TGTGCCAGCAGCAATCGGGACAGGGGTAATGAAAAACTGTTTTTT
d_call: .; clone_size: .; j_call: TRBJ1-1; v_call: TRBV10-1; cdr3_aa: CASSRTTHTEAFF; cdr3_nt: TGCGCCAGCTCCAGAACAACCCACACTGAAGCTTTCTTT